A single sample gave rise to the 14 T cell receptor beta chains below, sequenced in a study of shared clonotypes between healthy human individuals. The assay was immunoSEQ multiplex PCR, and TCRdb's table has in-frame clones only and misses some. The repertoire consists of more than 2 million clones, with nearly 97% occurring once and the leading ten covering around 0.13%. Sequenced: naive CD4+ T cells sorted from blood. This sample's subset: CD45RA+ positively selected. These receptors all come from a man aged 18 to 29 in good health.

The rearrangement links TRBV27 to TRBJ2-3; D might be TRBD1 or TRBD2, each matching 5 bases. This CDR3 has 12 residues. The V gene lost 8 bases and the J gene lost 2 bases, with 8 bases spanning the gap. The V gene's germline CDR1 is MNHEY and CDR2 SMNVEV (reference sequence). The CDR3 DNA follows: TGTGCCAGCGGGGACCTCACAGATACGCAGTATTTT. Protein product: CASGDLTDTQYF.

V usage is TRBV7-8 and J usage is TRBJ2-7; 15 nucleotides match TRBD2. Trimming removed 3 bases from V and 0 bases from J; junction bases left unmatched: 3. The CDR3 extends over 17 amino acids. Germline-derived CDR1 and CDR2 are SGHVS and FQNEAQ. The CDR3 bases are TGTGCCAGCAGCTTCGGGACTAGCGGGAGGAGCTCCTACGAGCAGTACTTC. Encoded protein: CASSFGTSGRSSYEQYF.

The rearrangement links TRBV5-1 to TRBJ2-3; TRBD1 matches 12 bases. Germline lookup yields CDR1 SGHRS and CDR2 YFSETQ. V gave up 3 bases and J gave up 4 bases; unmatched junction bases: 6. The CDR3 contains 16 residues. This CDR3 reads CASSSEGQGASDTQYF. In DNA, the CDR3 is TGCGCCAGCAGCTCGGAGGGACAGGGGGCGTCAGATACGCAGTATTTT. Filled out from reference TRBV5-1 and TRBJ2-3, the complete variable domain reads KAGVTQTPRYLIKTRGQQVTLSCSPISGHRSVSWYQQTPGQGLQFLFEYFSETQRNKGNFPGRFSGRQFSNSRSEMNVSTLELGDSALYLCASSSEGQGASDTQYFGPGTRLTVL.

The genes are TRBV5-1 and TRBJ2-7; 7 nucleotides match TRBD1. Germline V lookup: CDR1 SGHRS, CDR2 YFSETQ. The CDR3 is 14 residues long. The ends lost 4 bases at V and 2 bases at J; junction bases unmatched: 6. CDR3 coding DNA: TGCGCCAGCAGCGGATACAGGGGCCCCTACGAGCAGTACTTC. The encoded protein is CASSGYRGPYEQYF.

The gene calls are TRBV6-5 and TRBJ2-5, with a possible D match to TRBD2 (5 bases). Trimming pared 0 bases from V and 5 bases from J, leaving 13 bases between. Germline lookup yields CDR1 MNHEY and CDR2 SVGAGI. This CDR3 comprises 15 residues. In DNA form, the CDR3 reads TGTGCCAGCAGTTACTCGAGGGTAGGGCGCGAGACCCAGTACTTC. It encodes CASSYSRVGRETQYF.

This clone was observed a handful of times. The gene calls are TRBV10-1 and TRBJ1-2, with 8 nucleotides matching TRBD1. Germline V gene data show CDR1 as WNHNN and CDR2 as SYGVQD (reference sequence). Trimming removed 5 bases from V and 4 bases from J; junction bases left unmatched: 3. The CDR3 is 13 residues long. DNA for the CDR3: TGCGCCAGCAGTCAGGACAGGGCCTATGGCTACACCTTC. It translates to CASSQDRAYGYTF.

Comment on this clone: The identical CDR3 is also encoded by other nucleotide sequences in the sample. J is TRBJ1-4 and V is TRBV5-1; TRBD1 might be the D (5 bases). This CDR3 has 15 amino acids. Per the germline V gene, CDR1 is SGHRS and CDR2 is YFSETQ. The ends were cut back, 0 bases at V and 8 bases at J, with 14 bases in the middle. The DNA for the CDR3 is TGCGCCAGCAGCTTGGGGTCGCAGGGAGGGGAAAAACTGTTTTTT. Translating it yields CASSLGSQGGEKLFF.

The chain employs TRBV6-5 and TRBJ1-1; D perhaps matches TRBD1 (5 bases). Deletions cut 6 bases from V and 5 bases from J, with 16 bases between. Germline V gene lookup returns CDR1 MNHEY and CDR2 SVGAGI. The CDR3 length is 14 residues. CDR3 residues: CASSRGSLRTEAFF. DNA for the CDR3: TGTGCCAGCAGCCGGGGCTCTCTGAGGACTGAAGCTTTCTTT.

Worth noting for this clone: Other nucleotide sequences in the sample specify the same CDR3. The rearrangement links TRBV9 to TRBJ2-2; D ambiguous. Deletions cut 0 bases from V and 0 bases from J, with 3 bases between. CDR1 is SGDLS, CDR2 YYNGEE, per germline. The CDR3 covers 14 residues. The CDR3 here is CASSVATNTGELFF. The CDR3 region has the DNA TGTGCCAGCAGCGTAGCAACGAACACCGGGGAGCTGTTTTTT.

For this clone: This CDR3 is also generated by other DNA sequences in the sample. The rearrangement links TRBV5-1 to TRBJ2-3; 10 bases agree with TRBD2. This CDR3 is built from 15 residues. CDR1 SGHRS and CDR2 YFSETQ come from the germline V gene. The trim removed 4 bases at V and 1 base at J, leaving 3 bases unmatched. CDR3 bases: TGCGCCAGCAGCCCGCTAGCGGGGGGCACAGATACGCAGTATTTT. Its translation: CASSPLAGGTDTQYF.

The V and J genes are TRBV5-4 and TRBJ1-2, with TRBD1 matching 7 bases. CDR3 length: 14 residues. The trim removed 3 bases at V and 4 bases at J, leaving 6 bases unmatched. Germline assignment: CDR1 SGHNT and CDR2 YYREEE (reference sequence). The CDR3 region has the DNA TGTGCCAGCAGCTGGCCGGGACAGAGCTATGGCTACACCTTC. It encodes CASSWPGQSYGYTF. Combining the CDR3 with reference TRBV5-4 and TRBJ1-2 gives the whole variable domain ETGVTQSPTHLIKTRGQQVTLRCSSQSGHNTVSWYQQALGQGPQFIFQYYREEENGRGNFPPRFSGLQFPNYSSELNVNALELDDSALYLCASSWPGQSYGYTFGSGTRLTVV.

The chain's CDR3 is CASSLTSSTGELFF. CDR3 in DNA: TGCGCCAGCAGCCTGACTAGCAGCACCGGGGAGCTGTTTTTT. The gene calls are TRBV5-1 and TRBJ2-2; TRBD2 matches at 7 bases. The J segment lost 4 bases and the V segment lost 4 bases, leaving 4 bases of the junction unmatched. CDR3 length: 14 residues. Germline CDR1 is SGHRS and CDR2 is YFSETQ.

As concerns this clone: The same CDR3 arises from other DNA sequences in this sample as well. The V and J genes are TRBV2 and TRBJ1-5; D call uncertain. V was pared by 3 bases and J by 7 bases, with 10 bases between. This CDR3 contains 13 residues. Per the germline V gene, CDR1 is SNHLY and CDR2 is FYNNEI. The DNA of the CDR3 is TGTGCCAGCAGTGAGGAGGGTGGGCAGCCCCAGCATTTT. Translating it yields CASSEEGGQPQHF.

This chain links TRBV5-4 with TRBJ1-2, with D perhaps matching TRBD1 (6 bases). Germline CDR1 reads SGHNT; CDR2 reads YYREEE (reference sequence). Trimming left V 4 bases short and J 0 bases short, with 13 bases between. The CDR3 has 15 residues. In DNA form, the CDR3 reads TGTGCCAGCAGCCTCGAGGGGGTCCCTAACTATGGCTACACCTTC. Its translation is CASSLEGVPNYGYTF.